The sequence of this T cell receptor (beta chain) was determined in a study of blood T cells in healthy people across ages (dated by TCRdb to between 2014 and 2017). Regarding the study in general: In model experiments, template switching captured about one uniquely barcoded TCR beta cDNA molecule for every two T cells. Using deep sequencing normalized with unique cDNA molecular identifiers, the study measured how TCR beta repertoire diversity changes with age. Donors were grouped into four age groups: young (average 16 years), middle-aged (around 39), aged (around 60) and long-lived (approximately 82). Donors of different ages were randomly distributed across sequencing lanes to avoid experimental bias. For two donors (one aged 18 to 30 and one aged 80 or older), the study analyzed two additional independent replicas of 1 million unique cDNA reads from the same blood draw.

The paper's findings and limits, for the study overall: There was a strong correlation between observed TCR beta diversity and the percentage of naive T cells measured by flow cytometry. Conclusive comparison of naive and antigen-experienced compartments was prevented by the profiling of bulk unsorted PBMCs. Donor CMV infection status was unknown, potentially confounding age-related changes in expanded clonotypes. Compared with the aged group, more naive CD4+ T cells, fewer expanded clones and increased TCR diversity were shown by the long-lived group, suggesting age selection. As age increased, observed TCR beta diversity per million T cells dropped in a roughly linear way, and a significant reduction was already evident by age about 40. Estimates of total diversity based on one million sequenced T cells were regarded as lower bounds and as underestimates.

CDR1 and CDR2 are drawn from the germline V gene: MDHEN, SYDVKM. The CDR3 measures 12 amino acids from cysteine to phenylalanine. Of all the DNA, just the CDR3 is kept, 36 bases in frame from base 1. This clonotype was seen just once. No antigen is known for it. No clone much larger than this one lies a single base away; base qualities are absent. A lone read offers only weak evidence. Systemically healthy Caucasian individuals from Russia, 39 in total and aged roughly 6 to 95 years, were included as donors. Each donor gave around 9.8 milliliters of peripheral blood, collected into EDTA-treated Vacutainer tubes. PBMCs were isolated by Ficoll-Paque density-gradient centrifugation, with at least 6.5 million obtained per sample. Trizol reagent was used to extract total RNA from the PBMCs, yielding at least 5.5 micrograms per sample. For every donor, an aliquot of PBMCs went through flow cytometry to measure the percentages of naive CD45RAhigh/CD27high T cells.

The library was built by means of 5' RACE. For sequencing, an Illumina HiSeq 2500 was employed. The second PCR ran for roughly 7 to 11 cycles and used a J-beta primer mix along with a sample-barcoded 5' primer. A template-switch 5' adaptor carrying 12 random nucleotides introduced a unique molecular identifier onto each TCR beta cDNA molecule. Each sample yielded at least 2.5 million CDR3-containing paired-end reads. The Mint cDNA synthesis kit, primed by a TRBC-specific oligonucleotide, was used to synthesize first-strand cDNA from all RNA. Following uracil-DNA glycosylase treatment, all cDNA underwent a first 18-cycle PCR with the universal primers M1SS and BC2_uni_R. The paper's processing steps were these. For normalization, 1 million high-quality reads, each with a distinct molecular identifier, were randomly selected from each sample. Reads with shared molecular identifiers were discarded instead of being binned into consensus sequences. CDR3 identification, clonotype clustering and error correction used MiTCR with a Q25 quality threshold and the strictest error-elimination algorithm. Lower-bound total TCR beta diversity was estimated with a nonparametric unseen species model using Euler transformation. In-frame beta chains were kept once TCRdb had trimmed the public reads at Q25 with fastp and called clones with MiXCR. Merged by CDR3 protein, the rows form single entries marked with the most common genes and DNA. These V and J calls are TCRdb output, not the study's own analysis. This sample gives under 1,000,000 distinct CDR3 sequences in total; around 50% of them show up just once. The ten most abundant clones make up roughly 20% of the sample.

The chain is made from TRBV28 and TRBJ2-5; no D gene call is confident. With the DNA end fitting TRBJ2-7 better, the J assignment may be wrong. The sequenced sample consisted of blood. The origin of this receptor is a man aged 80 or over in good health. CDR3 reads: CASSLQRYEQYF. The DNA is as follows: TGTGCCAGCAGTTTACAGAGGTACGAGCAGTACTTC.